This TCR beta chain appears in the sequencing data of a study of cytomegalovirus exposure and HLA in healthy donors (dated by TCRdb to 2015 to 2018). At the level of the whole study: According to a later analysis, the 110 or so validation repertoires were produced on the same platform as the 666 repertoires of the first cohort. The study aimed to test whether cataloging public T cell receptors could reveal signatures of past pathogen exposure. In addition to the first cohort of 666 subjects, a separate validation cohort of 120 different subjects was used. To predict cytomegalovirus infection status, the study brought together high-throughput TCR immunosequencing, statistical association of individual TCRs with disease status, and machine learning.

Inclusive of the bounding cysteine and phenylalanine, the CDR3 is 14 residues long. Just the 42-base CDR3 DNA is kept, in frame starting at base 1. Trimming removed 3 bases from V and 1 base from J, leaving 10 bases between the germline ends. CDR1 and CDR2, looked up from the germline V gene, are MDHEN and SYDVKM. Overall study outcomes, separate from this receptor: Most TCR sequences were observed very rarely across donors, whereas some public TCRs were present in many individuals. A later analysis lacked HLA typing for the validation cohort, so it scored co-occurrence in that cohort across all 120 or so repertoires. Three of the identified cytomegalovirus-associated TCR beta chains were confirmed in vitro to be specific for cytomegalovirus antigens. The authors suggested that the approach could potentially be generalized to other disease states and immunological phenotypes. Of the cluster scores, approximately 94% were above 0 in a later analysis, which found that TCRs clustered in the first cohort also tended to co-occur in the 120 validation repertoires. In both the original and validation cohorts, the classifier was reported to diagnose cytomegalovirus status with high specificity and sensitivity. The study listed approximately 160 TCR beta chains as associated with cytomegalovirus.

Library creation used the immunoSEQ multiplex PCR assay. The authors processed their data as follows. To diagnose cytomegalovirus status from the catalog of TCR beta chain sequences, a statistical classification framework was built. TCRdb holds this immuneACCESS table with in-frame rearrangements only. Some clones are missing; in checked studies, unresolved V genes explain under half, and the rest has no known cause. D and trimming come from the DNA, and the V and J calls and clone size come from that table. The sample records 150,000 to 170,000 clones, about 86% of which are singletons. The ten biggest clones cover roughly 1.9% of the sample. Donors formed part of the validation cohort, which comprised over a hundred subjects and was distinct from the first cohort of 550 to 850 subjects. In regard to this clone: The antigen it binds to is not known. One base away there is no much larger clone; base qualities are not given.

The TCR comes from a human donor in good health. The sample consisted of PBMCs. This chain joins TRBV28 to TRBJ2-7, with TRBD1 tentatively as D gene (5 bases match). The CDR3 protein: CASSFQGGSYEQYF. The DNA is as follows: TGTGCCAGCAGTTTTCAGGGTGGGTCCTACGAGCAGTACTTC. Here the CDR3 is joined to the reference TRBV28 and TRBJ2-7 genes, and the full variable domain is: DVKVTQSSRYLVKRTGEKVFLECVQDMDHENMFWYRQDPGLGLRLIYFSYDVKMKEKGDIPEGYSVSREKKERFSLILESASTNQTSMYLCASSFQGGSYEQYFGPGTRLTVT.